This section outlines one TCR beta chain sequence together with its context. What it recognizes is unknown. This record comes from a study of shared clonotypes between healthy human individuals. Study background: Contributing individuals were two females and a few males aged 18 to 49.

In germline, CDR1 is SNHLY, CDR2 FYNNEI. CDR3 length: 13 amino acids. Trimming left V 8 bases short and J 1 base short, with 11 bases between. Researchers partitioned CD4+ cells into CD45RA+ naive and CD45RA-negative memory subsets. Study results and caveats: Memory subsets generally showed lower estimated richness than naive subsets. Donors were few, which limited the genetic and exposure-history diversity represented.

The method was immunoSEQ multiplex PCR; TCRdb's version includes in-frame clones alone and lacks a portion of them. The repertoire holds about 2 million clones, with 90% to 95% as singletons. This receptor was obtained from a man younger than 35 in good health. This chain connects TRBV2 to TRBJ1-1, with D hard to call. What was sequenced was naive CD4+ T cells sorted from blood. Subset specified: CD45RA+ positively selected. The chain's CDR3 is CASSKGPNTEAFF. The CDR3 coding sequence is TGTGCCAGCTCCAAGGGCCCGAACACTGAAGCTTTCTTT.